Following are 27 T cell receptor beta chains from one sample sequenced in a study of monozygotic twins with inflammatory bowel disease. Reanalyzing the 5' RACE reads, TCRdb keeps one entry per CDR3 protein, without DNA. The ten most abundant clones cover 1.9% of a sample with under 130,000 distinct CDR3 sequences. Input material: blood. These receptors all stem from a human donor with ulcerative colitis or Crohn's disease, or a healthy co-twin of an affected twin (not recorded which).

The chain joins TRBV5-1 to TRBJ2-5; lacking DNA, the TRBD1 call made by TCRdb goes unchecked. CDR3 size: 13 residues. Germline V gene data show CDR1 as SGHRS and CDR2 as YFSETQ. Here the CDR3 reads CASSLQGEETQYF. Supplemented by reference TRBV5-1 and TRBJ2-5, the full variable domain reads KAGVTQTPRYLIKTRGQQVTLSCSPISGHRSVSWYQQTPGQGLQFLFEYFSETQRNKGNFPGRFSGRQFSNSRSEMNVSTLELGDSALYLCASSLQGEETQYFGPGTRLLVL.

The CDR3 sequence: CASSPAYEQYF. The chain employs TRBV18 and TRBJ2-7. Germline lookup yields CDR1 KGHSH and CDR2 LQKENI. The CDR3 extends over 11 amino acids.

The chain joins TRBV10-1 to TRBJ2-7; the D gene TCRdb calls, TRBD2, cannot be checked with no DNA. Germline values: CDR1 WNHNN, CDR2 SYGVQD (reference sequence). This CDR3 is built from 15 residues. CDR3: CASSEASGPTYEQYF.

The chain joins TRBV5-4 to TRBJ2-1; TCRdb designates TRBD1, a call that cannot be tested without DNA. CDR1 and CDR2 (germline): SGHNT, YYREEE (reference sequence). There are 16 residues in the CDR3. CDR3 in amino acids: CASSSGGVGPYNEQFF.

The chain links TRBV19 to TRBJ2-2. Per germline, CDR1 LNHDA and CDR2 SQIVND (reference sequence). The CDR3 sequence is 14 residues long. The CDR3 reads CASSIRHPTGELFF.

The J gene is TRBJ1-2, the V gene TRBV6-5; the TCRdb call, TRBD1, lacks DNA for checking. Germline lookup yields CDR1 MNHEY and CDR2 SVGAGI. The CDR3 consists of 13 residues. CDR3 region: CASRQPGADGYTF.

The chain uses TRBV4-3 and TRBJ2-7. CDR3 length: 16 residues. Germline values: CDR1 LGHNA, CDR2 YSLEER. CDR3 amino acids: CASSQDRWGSSYEQYF.

The chain recombines TRBV12-3 or TRBV12-4 with TRBJ1-2; checking the TCRdb D call of TRBD1 is not possible without DNA. The CDR3 is 16 amino acids. The CDR3 is CASSPRQRRANYGYTF.

V gene TRBV3-1 combines with J gene TRBJ1-2; the D call of TRBD1 rests on TCRdb alone, since no DNA is present to check it. Germline V gene sequence: CDR1 LGHDT, CDR2 YNNKEL (reference sequence). The CDR3 contains 14 residues. The CDR3: CASSRQGSNYGYTF.

V usage is TRBV10-3 and J usage is TRBJ2-5; TCRdb reports TRBD2, a call that lacks DNA to check it against. This CDR3 spans 14 amino acids. The germline V gene has CDR1 ENHRY and CDR2 SYGVKD. CDR3: CAISRVRAQETQYF.

The chain recombines TRBV11-2 with TRBJ1-2; TCRdb indicates TRBD1, and absent DNA this call remains unverified. CDR3 length: 15 amino acids. Germline assignment: CDR1 SGHAT and CDR2 FQNNGV. This CDR3 reads CASSLDSGGAYGYTF.

The chain joins TRBV12-3 or TRBV12-4 to TRBJ2-3; TCRdb designates TRBD1, a call that cannot be tested without DNA. The CDR3 length is 16 residues. The CDR3 reads CASSATGGMSSDTQYF.

The chain combines TRBV5-1 with TRBJ2-3; the TCRdb D gene call, TRBD1, has no DNA to confirm it. The V gene's germline CDR1 is SGHRS and CDR2 YFSETQ. The CDR3 has 16 amino acids. CDR3 protein: CASSRGQADSGDTQYF.

The rearrangement links TRBV6-1 to TRBJ2-7. Germline lookup yields CDR1 MNHNS and CDR2 SASEGT. CDR3 length equals 14 residues. This CDR3 reads CASMVYQTSYEQYF.

The chain is built from TRBV20-1 and TRBJ1-3; the D call from TCRdb, TRBD1, cannot be confirmed without DNA. The CDR3 is 13 residues long. Germline V gives CDR1 DFQATT, CDR2 SNEGSKA (reference sequence). This CDR3 reads CSAWTGGGNTIYF.

The rearrangement joins TRBV7-2 to TRBJ2-3; TCRdb returns TRBD1, unconfirmable since there is no DNA. This CDR3 contains 15 residues. Germline-derived CDR1 and CDR2 are SGHTA and FQGNSA. Here the CDR3 reads CASSQAGGPVYTQYF.

The chain employs TRBV6-5 and TRBJ1-4. CDR3 length: 15 residues. Germline V CDR1 and CDR2: MNHEY, SVGAGI. Here the CDR3 reads CASSSSDGSVKKLFF.

The chain combines TRBV28 with TRBJ2-4; TCRdb picks TRBD1, but there is no DNA to check that call. The CDR3 has 15 amino acids. CDR1 is MDHEN, CDR2 SYDVKM, per germline. CDR3 residues: CASRPDTGAKNIQYF. Looking up the rest from reference TRBV28 and TRBJ2-4 gives the full variable domain: DVKVTQSSRYLVKRTGEKVFLECVQDMDHENMFWYRQDPGLGLRLIYFSYDVKMKEKGDIPEGYSVSREKKERFSLILESASTNQTSMYLCASRPDTGAKNIQYFGAGTRLSVL.

V is TRBV7-2 and J is TRBJ2-2; without DNA, the TCRdb call of TRBD1 cannot be checked. Germline V gene lookup returns CDR1 SGHTA and CDR2 FQGNSA. The CDR3 runs 16 residues. CDR3 region: CASRADRGWITGELFF.

V usage is TRBV5-4 and J usage is TRBJ2-7; no DNA is available, so the TRBD1 call from TCRdb remains unchecked. This CDR3 has 15 residues. Per the germline V gene, CDR1 is SGHNT and CDR2 is YYREEE (reference sequence). The CDR3 loop reads CASSLFRGYSYEQYF.

V and J are TRBV20-1 and TRBJ1-2; the D call of TRBD1 rests on TCRdb alone, since no DNA is present to check it. The CDR3 extends over 13 amino acids. Germline assignment: CDR1 DFQATT and CDR2 SNEGSKA (reference sequence). CDR3 sequence reads: CSAVLQAHYGYTF.

The V gene is TRBV21-1, the J gene TRBJ2-7; no DNA is available, so the TRBD1 call from TCRdb remains unchecked. TRBV21-1 is labeled a pseudogene. The CDR3 has 14 residues. The CDR3 region is CASRERRGHYEQYF.

CDR3 amino acids: CASSFPDRRDYGYTF. The chain couples TRBV5-8 to TRBJ1-2; TCRdb selects TRBD1, and the lack of DNA leaves this call unchecked. The CDR3 has 15 residues. Germline V gene lookup returns CDR1 SGHTS and CDR2 YDEGEE.

The J gene is TRBJ1-3, the V gene TRBV27; TCRdb proposes TRBD1, but this gene call is untestable without DNA. Germline-derived CDR1 and CDR2 are MNHEY and SMNVEV (reference sequence). CDR3 length equals 15 residues. The chain's CDR3 is CASSSFRGAGNTIYF.

This chain links TRBV20-1 with TRBJ2-5; TCRdb reports TRBD2, a call that lacks DNA to check it against. This CDR3 has 14 residues. Germline V lookup: CDR1 DFQATT, CDR2 SNEGSKA (reference sequence). CDR3 protein: CSAPSGGAGETQYF.

The V and J genes are TRBV29-1 and TRBJ1-2; as DNA is missing, the TRBD1 call by TCRdb cannot be tested. Germline V gene sequence: CDR1 SQVTM, CDR2 ANQGSEA. The CDR3 spans 14 residues. CDR3 region: CSVVSTGTGMDYTF.

V and J are TRBV20-1 and TRBJ2-4; TCRdb lists TRBD2, though no DNA is available to test this call. This CDR3 region has 14 residues. Germline loops: CDR1 DFQATT, CDR2 SNEGSKA (reference sequence). The CDR3 reads CSARLALAKNMQYF.